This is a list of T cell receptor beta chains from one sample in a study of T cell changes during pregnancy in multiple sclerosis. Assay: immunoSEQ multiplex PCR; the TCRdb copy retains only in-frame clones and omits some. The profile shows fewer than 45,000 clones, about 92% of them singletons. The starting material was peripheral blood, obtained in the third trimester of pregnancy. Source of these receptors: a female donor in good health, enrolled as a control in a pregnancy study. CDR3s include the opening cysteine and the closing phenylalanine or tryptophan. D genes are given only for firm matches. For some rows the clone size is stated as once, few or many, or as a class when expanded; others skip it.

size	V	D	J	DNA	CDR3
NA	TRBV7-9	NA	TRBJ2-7	TGTGCCAGCAGCTTAGGCGGTCTTAGCTCCTACGAGCAGTACTTC	CASSLGGLSSYEQYF
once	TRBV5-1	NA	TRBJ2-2	TGCGCCAGCAGCTCTTGGACAGACGCCGGGGAGCTGTTTTTT	CASSSWTDAGELFF
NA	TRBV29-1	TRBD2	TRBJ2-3	TGCAGCGTGCCACTAGCGGGAGGAGATACGCAGTATTTT	CSVPLAGGDTQYF
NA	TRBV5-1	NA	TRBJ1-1	TGCGCCAGCAGCCAAACGACAGGCCGAGGAACTGAAGCTTTCTTT	CASSQTTGRGTEAFF
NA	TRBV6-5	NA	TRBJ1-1	TGTGCCAGCAGTTACGCCACAGGGTTGAACACTGAAGCTTTCTTT	CASSYATGLNTEAFF
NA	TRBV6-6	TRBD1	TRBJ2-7	TGTGCCAGCAGCCGACAGGGGCCCCTTAACGAGCAGTACTTC	CASSRQGPLNEQYF
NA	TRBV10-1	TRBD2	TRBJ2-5	TGCGCCAGCAGTGAGCAGCGGGGTATAGGACAAGAGACCCAGTACTTC	CASSEQRGIGQETQYF
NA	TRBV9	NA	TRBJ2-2	TGTGCCAGCTCCCCTAATCCGGAGGCGAACACCGGGGAGCTGTTTTTT	CASSPNPEANTGELFF
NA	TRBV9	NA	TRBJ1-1	TGTGCCAGCAGCCTATCGACAGGGAACACTGAAGCTTTCTTT	CASSLSTGNTEAFF
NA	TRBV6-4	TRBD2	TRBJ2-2	TGTGCCAGCAGTCCGCTCGGGACTAGCGGGAGTCTCGCCGGGGAGCTGTTTTTT	CASSPLGTSGSLAGELFF
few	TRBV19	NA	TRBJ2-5	TGTGCCACCCGGACACCCCAGAGAGAGACCCAGTACTTC	CATRTPQRETQYF
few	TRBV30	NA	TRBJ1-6	TGTGCCTGCCAGAGCGGGGAGGCCTCACCCCTCCACTTT	CACQSGEASPLHF
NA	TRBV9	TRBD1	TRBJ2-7	TGTGCCAGCAGCGTAGAGACAGGGGGGGTCCACGAGCAGTACTTC	CASSVETGGVHEQYF
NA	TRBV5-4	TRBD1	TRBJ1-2	TGTGCCAGCAGCTCAGACAGGGTCTATGGCTACACCTTC	CASSSDRVYGYTF
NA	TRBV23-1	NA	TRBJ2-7	TGCGCCAGCAGTCCCCTGGGAAGGGGCGCTTTATACGAGCAGTACTTC	CASSPLGRGALYEQYF
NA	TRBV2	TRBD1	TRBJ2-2	TGTGCCAGCAGTGAAAGGGGGCTGAACACCGGGGAGCTGTTTTTT	CASSERGLNTGELFF
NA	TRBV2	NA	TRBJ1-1	TGTGCCAGCAGTGTTCAGACTGAAGCTTTCTTT	CASSVQTEAFF
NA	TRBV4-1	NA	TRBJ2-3	TGCGCCAGCAGCCAAGCTGAAGCTCGCACAGATACGCAGTATTTT	CASSQAEARTDTQYF
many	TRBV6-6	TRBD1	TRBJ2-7	TGTGCCAGCAGTTGGGCAGGGGGAGCCTACGAGCAGTACTTC	CASSWAGGAYEQYF
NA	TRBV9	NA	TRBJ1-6	TGTGCCAGCCAACAGGGTAATTCACCCCTCCACTTT	CASQQGNSPLHF
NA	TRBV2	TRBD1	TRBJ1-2	TGTGCCAGCAGTGACGGGACAGATCGCTATCGCTACACCTTC	CASSDGTDRYRYTF
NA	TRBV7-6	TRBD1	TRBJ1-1	TGTGCCAGCAGCTTGTTACAGGGGGGCACTGAAGCTTTCTTT	CASSLLQGGTEAFF
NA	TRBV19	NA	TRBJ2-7	TGTGCCAGTAGTATTGGTCAGGGCATGGACGAGCAGTACTTC	CASSIGQGMDEQYF
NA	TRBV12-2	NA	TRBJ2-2	TGTGCAAGTCGCTTAGCTATCGGGACAGATTACACCGGGGAGCTGTTTTTT	CASRLAIGTDYTGELFF
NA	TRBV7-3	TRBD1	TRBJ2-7	TGTGCCAGCAGCGAAGGACAGGCGGCGGTCTACGAGCAGTACTTC	CASSEGQAAVYEQYF
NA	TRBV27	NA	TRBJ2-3	TGTGCCAGCAGTGGAGCTTTGTCCGGGTCGACTAGCACAGATACGCAGTATTTT	CASSGALSGSTSTDTQYF
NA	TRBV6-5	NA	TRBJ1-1	TGTGCCAGCAGACCTAATGTGAACACTGAAGCTTTCTTT	CASRPNVNTEAFF
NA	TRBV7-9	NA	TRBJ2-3	TGTGCCAGCCTATCTTCTAGAGAGAATACGCAGTATTTT	CASLSSRENTQYF
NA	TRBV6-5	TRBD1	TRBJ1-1	TGTGCCAGCAGTTCGGGGACAGGGTGGGAAACTGAAGCTTTCTTT	CASSSGTGWETEAFF
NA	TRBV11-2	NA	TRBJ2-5	TGTGCCAGCAGCTTAGGTTGGGGCGAAAGGGAGACCCAGTACTTC	CASSLGWGERETQYF
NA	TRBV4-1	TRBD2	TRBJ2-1	TGCGCCAGCAGCCAAGAGACAGCGGGACGATCCTACAATGAGCAGTTCTTC	CASSQETAGRSYNEQFF
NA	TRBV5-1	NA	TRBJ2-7	TGCGCCAGCAGCTTGGTGGTACAGGCCTACGAGCAGTACTTC	CASSLVVQAYEQYF
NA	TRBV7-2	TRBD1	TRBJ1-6	TGTGCCAGCAGCTTGAGACAGGGTAATTCACCCCTCCACTTT	CASSLRQGNSPLHF
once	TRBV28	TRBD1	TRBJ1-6	TGTGCCAGCAGTTTATCCAGGGGGAACAATTCACCCCTCCACTTT	CASSLSRGNNSPLHF
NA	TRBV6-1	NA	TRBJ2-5	TGTGCCAGCAGTAACCTGGGGGGGGCTGAGACCCAGTACTTC	CASSNLGGAETQYF
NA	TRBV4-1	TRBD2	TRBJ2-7	TGCGCCAGCAGCCAAGCGGGACTAGCGGGAGGGCCCTCCTACGAGCAGTACTTC	CASSQAGLAGGPSYEQYF
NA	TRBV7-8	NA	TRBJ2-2	TGTGCCAGCAGCCCCCGCCCCTCGGGGACCGGGGAGCTGTTTTTT	CASSPRPSGTGELFF
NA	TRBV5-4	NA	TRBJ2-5	TGTGCCAGCAGCTTGTATGTCCAGGGGCTAGAGACCCAGTACTTC	CASSLYVQGLETQYF
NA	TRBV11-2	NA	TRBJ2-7	TGTGCCAGCAGCTTCCGAGGCGGCAACGAGCAGTACTTC	CASSFRGGNEQYF
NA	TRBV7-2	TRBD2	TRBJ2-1	TGTGCCAGCAGCTTAGTTGCGGGGGGCGGCAATGAGCAGTTCTTC	CASSLVAGGGNEQFF
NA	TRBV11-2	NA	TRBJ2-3	TGTGCCAGCACCCCCGGTATGACCGGCGGCATAGATACGCAGTATTTT	CASTPGMTGGIDTQYF
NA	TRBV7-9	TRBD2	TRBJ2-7	TGTGCCAGCAGCTTGGGGCTAGCGGGAGACCACGAGCAGTACTTC	CASSLGLAGDHEQYF
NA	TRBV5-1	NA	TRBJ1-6	TGCGCCAGCAGCTTAAGGGCAGGGACCTATAATTCACCCCTCCACTTT	CASSLRAGTYNSPLHF
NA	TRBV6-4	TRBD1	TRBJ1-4	TGTGCCAGCAGTGAGCGACCGGGACAGAATGAAAAACTGTTTTTT	CASSERPGQNEKLFF
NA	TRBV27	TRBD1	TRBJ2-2	TGTGCCAGCAGTTTATCACCCACTCCGGGACAGACCAACACCGGGGAGCTGTTTTTT	CASSLSPTPGQTNTGELFF
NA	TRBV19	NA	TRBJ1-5	TGTGCCAGTAGTATAGACGGTTCAAAGCCCCAGCATTTT	CASSIDGSKPQHF